These 14 T cell receptor beta chains share one sample of origin, sequenced in a study of cytomegalovirus exposure and HLA in healthy donors (dated by TCRdb to 2017 to 2019). The library was made by the immunoSEQ multiplex PCR assay. For the multiplex PCR, a mixture combining 60 forward primers for TCR Vbeta segments and 13 reverse primers for TCR Jbeta segments was used. The source is immuneACCESS, and TCRdb retained only in-frame sequences with V and J called. Part of the clones is not carried over; for the studies checked, unresolved V genes explain less than half of this, and the remainder is unexplained. The table for this sample lists 250,000 to 350,000 clones; 75% to 90% of them were counted only once. Less than 4% of the sample is taken by the ten largest. The sample consisted of PBMCs. The receptors were sampled from a man aged 40-49 years in good health and CMV-seropositive.

The V call is TRBV27, the J call TRBJ2-7, with D perhaps matching TRBD1 (5 bases). Germline loops: CDR1 MNHEY, CDR2 SMNVEV (reference sequence). The V and J ends lost 0 bases and 3 bases respectively, with 9 bases between them. The CDR3 spans 14 residues. In nucleotides, the CDR3 is TGTGCCAGCAGTTTATCGATCACAGGCTACGAGCAGTACTTC. This codes for CASSLSITGYEQYF.

The chain is built from TRBV10-3 and TRBJ2-7; the match to TRBD2 covers 8 bases. After removal of 11 bases from V and 2 bases from J, the junction contained 2 bases not matched to a gene. This CDR3 comprises 11 residues. Germline CDR1 is ENHRY and CDR2 is SYGVKD. The CDR3 coding sequence is TGTGCCGTGGGACTAGCCTACGAGCAGTACTTC. The encoded protein is CAVGLAYEQYF.

The V call is TRBV6-5, the J call TRBJ2-5; D is possibly TRBD2 (5 bases). Trimming shortened V by 8 bases and J by 2 bases, and 15 bases separated the two germline ends. Looked up from germline, CDR1 is MNHEY and CDR2 is SVGAGI. The CDR3 is made up of 14 amino acids. For the CDR3, the DNA is TGTGCCAGCTCGGGGAGCGGACCACAAGAGACCCAGTACTTC. As protein: CASSGSGPQETQYF.

V and J are TRBV7-2 and TRBJ2-1, with D possibly being TRBD1 (6 bases). This CDR3 has 13 amino acids. Germline-derived CDR1 and CDR2 are SGHTA and FQGNSA. V gave up 1 base and J gave up 12 bases, with 13 bases separating them. CDR3 nucleotides: TGTGCCAGCAGCTTAGATTCCCAGGGGCTGCAGTTCTTC. Amino acid sequence: CASSLDSQGLQFF.

The J gene is TRBJ2-7, the V gene TRBV28; no clear D. The germline CDR1 and CDR2 sequences are MDHEN and SYDVKM. V lost 5 bases to trimming and J lost 1 base, with 12 bases between them. The CDR3 contains 14 residues. The CDR3 sequence: CASSPEPMSYEQYF. Here the CDR3 DNA reads TGTGCCAGCAGTCCCGAGCCTATGTCCTACGAGCAGTACTTC.

The chain is built from TRBV19 and TRBJ1-5; 8 nucleotides agree with TRBD1. CDR3 length equals 16 residues. Looked up from germline, CDR1 is LNHDA and CDR2 is SQIVND (reference sequence). V lost 4 bases, J lost 2 bases, and 7 bases stayed unmatched. The chain's CDR3 is CASSKDRGVGNQPQHF. CDR3 nucleotide sequence: TGTGCCAGTAGTAAAGACAGGGGAGTTGGCAATCAGCCCCAGCATTTT.

The rearrangement links TRBV7-3 to TRBJ2-7, with 8 bases matching TRBD1. V dropped 2 bases and J dropped 6; count of bases not matched to a gene: 6. CDR1 and CDR2 (germline): SGHTA, FQGTGA. This CDR3 is 14 amino acids long. The CDR3 DNA reads as TGTGCCAGCAGCTTAGACCAGGGGGCATCCGAGCAGTACTTC. The encoded protein is CASSLDQGASEQYF.

The chain uses TRBV27 and TRBJ1-3; the D gene is possibly TRBD1 (6 bases). The germline V gene encodes CDR1 MNHEY and CDR2 SMNVEV (reference sequence). The V and J ends lost 3 bases and 2 bases respectively, with 8 bases between them. There are 14 residues in the CDR3. CDR3 residues: CASSLRGTGNTIYF. The CDR3, as DNA: TGTGCCAGCAGTTTGAGGGGGACTGGAAACACCATATATTTT.

The chain joins TRBV9 to TRBJ2-1; perhaps TRBD2 as D (6 bases). Trimming took off 3 bases at V and 5 bases at J, with 15 bases between the two ends. The CDR3 totals 15 residues. The germline CDR1 and CDR2 sequences are SGDLS and YYNGEE. CDR3 in amino acids: CASSALADLDNEQFF. CDR3 sequence (DNA): TGTGCCAGCAGCGCCTTAGCGGATTTGGACAATGAGCAGTTCTTC.

The chain combines TRBV19 with TRBJ1-5; D unclear. Germline V CDR1 and CDR2: LNHDA, SQIVND (reference sequence). V was cut by 3 bases and J by 2 bases, with 8 bases left in between. The CDR3 sequence is 14 residues long. The CDR3 sequence is CASSISARNQPQHF. CDR3 nucleotide sequence: TGTGCCAGTAGTATTTCCGCGCGCAATCAGCCCCAGCATTTT.

The chain uses TRBV4-1 and TRBJ2-5; the match to TRBD1 covers 9 bases. J gave up 4 bases and V 1 base, and 7 bases lay outside the gene matches. Germline V gives CDR1 MGHRA, CDR2 YSYEKL. The CDR3 sequence is 16 residues long. CDR3 DNA sequence: TGCGCCAGCAGCCAAGGGCCACAGGGGGCGGGAGAGACCCAGTACTTC. This encodes CASSQGPQGAGETQYF.

Worth noting for this clone: Other DNA variants within this sample encode the same CDR3. This sequence joins TRBV7-3 and TRBJ2-3; 9 bases align to TRBD2. V dropped 2 bases and J dropped 3; count of bases not matched to a gene: 3. The germline CDR1 and CDR2 sequences are SGHTA and FQGTGA. This CDR3 is 15 amino acids long. The CDR3 protein is CASSLGSGRTDTQYF. The CDR3 DNA reads TGTGCCAGCAGCTTAGGGAGCGGGAGGACAGATACGCAGTATTTT.

Note on this clone: One junction end does not reproduce the germline sequence, and a read error may be involved. The rearrangement links TRBV7-9 to TRBJ1-2, with 8 bases identical to TRBD1. CDR1 is SEHNR, CDR2 FQNEAQ, per germline (reference sequence). This CDR3 has 12 amino acids. CDR3 nucleotides: TGTGCCAGCAGTTTAGGACAGGGCGGCTACACCTTC. This sequence encodes CASSLGQGGYTF.

The chain joins TRBV18 to TRBJ1-4, with a tentative D call TRBD1 (6 bases). The CDR3 totals 16 residues. The V gene's germline CDR1 is KGHSH and CDR2 LQKENI. V lost 3 bases, J lost 2 bases, and 13 bases lay in between. Here the CDR3 reads CASSPVQTGTNEKLFF. The CDR3 coding sequence is TGTGCCAGCTCACCCGTTCAAACAGGGACTAATGAAAAACTGTTTTTT.